This T cell receptor beta chain was profiled in a study of OX40 agonist ivuxolimab in advanced cancers. Study-wide context: The costimulatory receptor OX40 (CD134) was targeted by ivuxolimab, a fully human IgG2 agonistic monoclonal antibody. Intravenous ivuxolimab was administered to patients every 2 weeks at six dose levels: 0.01, 0.1, 0.3, 1.5, 3 and 10 mg/kg. Prior anti-PD-1, anti-PD-L1 or anti-CTLA-4 therapy was permitted, and checkpoint inhibitors had been received by more than 35% of dose-escalation patients. The paper reports the monotherapy dose-escalation portion (N ≈ 50 patients) of the phase I ivuxolimab trial. Partial responses occurred in three dose-escalation patients, of whom one had hepatocellular carcinoma and two had cutaneous melanoma. Among the 52 dose-escalation patients, about 20 had hepatocellular carcinoma, roughly 15 melanoma, 9 renal cell carcinoma and 9 head and neck cancer. In the dose-escalation cohort, approximately 82% of patients were male, and the mean age was approximately 55 years, with a range of 23 to 79. The purpose of peripheral TCRbeta sequencing was to test whether ivuxolimab changed TCR sequence diversity and led to clonal T-cell expansion.

What the study reported, not specific to this receptor: In the 0.1-3.0 mg/kg groups, partial responders were among the patients with the lowest normalized peripheral clonal expansion, particularly in CD8+ T cells. The antigen specificity of the peripheral T cells that underwent clonal expansion was not determined. Low levels of normalized T-cell clonal expansion were also seen in some patients who did not respond. Clonal expansion of both CD4+ and CD8+ blood T cells was observed from baseline to week 6 at doses 0.1 to 3.0 mg/kg. After ivuxolimab, CD8+ T cells had more expanded clones than CD4+ T cells on average.

A note on this clone: Its antigen remains undetermined. Per-base quality was not reported, and no clone a single base away is much larger than it.

Patients with a history of autoimmune disease or receiving systemic immunosuppression were excluded from the trial. Peripheral blood for TCR sequencing was collected from all dose cohorts at baseline, on cycle 4 day 1, and on cycle 7 day 1. Samples were obtained from an open-label, multicenter, first-in-human phase I dose-escalation trial of ivuxolimab. The trial enrolled adults with locally advanced or metastatic head and neck squamous cell, hepatocellular, melanoma or renal cell carcinoma. Before TCR sequencing, CD4+ T cells and CD8+ T cells were sorted from peripheral blood as separate populations. The CDR3 runs 16 amino acids, cysteine and phenylalanine included. Only the CDR3 region is kept as DNA, spanning 48 bases read in frame from base 1. Via the germline V gene, CDR1 is MNHNS and CDR2 SASEGT. V lost 0 bases and J lost 8 bases, and the count of bases not matched to a germline gene is 9. Genomic DNA was isolated from the sorted cells so that the TCRbeta CDR3 region could be sequenced. The immunoSEQ Assay was used for sequencing of TCRbeta CDR3 regions. This immuneACCESS table, as held by TCRdb, lists in-frame sequences with V and J called but not all clones. Of the missing ones, under half trace to an unresolved V gene in checked studies; the others have no known cause. The sample contains 30,000 to 35,000 clones, around 83% of them found a single time. Of the sample, roughly 25% falls within the top ten clones.

The TCR was taken from an adult with an advanced solid tumor such as melanoma, head and neck, liver or kidney cancer. This receptor chain uses TRBV6-1 and TRBJ1-4, with 7 bases matching TRBD1. Here the sequenced sample was CD4+ or CD8+ T cells sorted from blood, taken in a trial of the OX40 agonist ivuxolimab. The sequence in DNA is TGTGCCAGCAGTGAAGCCCTAACAGGGGTTTGGGAAAAACTGTTTTTT. The translation is CASSEALTGVWEKLFF.